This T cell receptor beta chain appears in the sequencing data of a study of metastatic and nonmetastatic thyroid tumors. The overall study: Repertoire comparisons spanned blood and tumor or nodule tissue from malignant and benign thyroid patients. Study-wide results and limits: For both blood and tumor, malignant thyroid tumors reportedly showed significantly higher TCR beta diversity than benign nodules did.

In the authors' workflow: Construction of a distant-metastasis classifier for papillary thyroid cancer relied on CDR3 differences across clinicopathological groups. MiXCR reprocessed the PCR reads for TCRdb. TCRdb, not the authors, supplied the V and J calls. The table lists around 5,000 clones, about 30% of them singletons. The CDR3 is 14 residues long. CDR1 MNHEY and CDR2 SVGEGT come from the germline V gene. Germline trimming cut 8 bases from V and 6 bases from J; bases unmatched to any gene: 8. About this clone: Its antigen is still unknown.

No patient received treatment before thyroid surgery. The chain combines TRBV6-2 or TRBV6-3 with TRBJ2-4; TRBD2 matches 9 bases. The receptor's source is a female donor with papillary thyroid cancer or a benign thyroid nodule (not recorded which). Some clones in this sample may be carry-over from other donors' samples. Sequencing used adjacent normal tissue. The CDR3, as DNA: TGTGCCAGCCGACTGGGACTAGCAATAAACATTCAGTACTTC. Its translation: CASRLGLAINIQYF.